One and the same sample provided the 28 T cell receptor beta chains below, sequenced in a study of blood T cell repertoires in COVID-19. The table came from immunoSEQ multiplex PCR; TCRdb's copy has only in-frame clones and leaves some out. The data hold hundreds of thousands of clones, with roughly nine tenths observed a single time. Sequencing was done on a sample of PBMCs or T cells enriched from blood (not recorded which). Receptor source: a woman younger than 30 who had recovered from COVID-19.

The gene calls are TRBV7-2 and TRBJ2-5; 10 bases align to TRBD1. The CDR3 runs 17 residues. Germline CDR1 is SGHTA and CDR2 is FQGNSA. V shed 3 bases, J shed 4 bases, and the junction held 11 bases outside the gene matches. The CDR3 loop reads CASSFYLGQGIRETQYF. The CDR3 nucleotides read TGTGCCAGCAGCTTTTACCTGGGACAGGGGATTCGAGAGACCCAGTACTTC.

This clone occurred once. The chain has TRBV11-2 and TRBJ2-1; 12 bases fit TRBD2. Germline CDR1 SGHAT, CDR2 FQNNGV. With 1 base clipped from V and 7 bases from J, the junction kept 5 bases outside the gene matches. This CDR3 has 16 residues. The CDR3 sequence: CASSLGASGGVNEQFF. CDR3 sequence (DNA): TGTGCCAGCAGCTTAGGGGCTAGCGGGGGGGTAAATGAGCAGTTCTTC.

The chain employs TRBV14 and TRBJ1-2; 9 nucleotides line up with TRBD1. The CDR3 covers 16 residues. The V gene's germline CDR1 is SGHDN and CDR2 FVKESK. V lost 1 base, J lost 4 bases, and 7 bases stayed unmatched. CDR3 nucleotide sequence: TGTGCCAGCAGCCAAGTCGGGACAGGGCGGGGCTATGGCTACACCTTC. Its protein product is CASSQVGTGRGYGYTF. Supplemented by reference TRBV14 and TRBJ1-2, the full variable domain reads EAGVTQFPSHSVIEKGQTVTLRCDPISGHDNLYWYRRVMGKEIKFLLHFVKESKQDESGMPNNRFLAERTGGTYSTLKVQPAELEDSGVYFCASSQVGTGRGYGYTFGSGTRLTVV.

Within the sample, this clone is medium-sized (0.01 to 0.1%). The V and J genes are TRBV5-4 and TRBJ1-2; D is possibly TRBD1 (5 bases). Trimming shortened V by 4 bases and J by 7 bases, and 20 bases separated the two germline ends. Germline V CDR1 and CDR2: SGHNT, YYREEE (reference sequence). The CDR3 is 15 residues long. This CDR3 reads CASSPKGQGGSGYTF. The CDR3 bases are TGTGCCAGCAGCCCCAAAGGGCAGGGAGGTTCTGGCTACACCTTC.

The CDR3 here is CASSHAPGVTSSYEQYF. The CDR3 region has the DNA TGCGCCAGCAGCCACGCTCCCGGGGTAACCAGCTCCTACGAGCAGTACTTC. The chain uses TRBV4-1 and TRBJ2-7; TRBD2 is a possible D gene (5 bases). In germline, CDR1 is MGHRA, CDR2 YSYEKL. Trimming stripped 3 bases from V and 0 bases from J, with 18 bases between. The CDR3 has 17 residues.

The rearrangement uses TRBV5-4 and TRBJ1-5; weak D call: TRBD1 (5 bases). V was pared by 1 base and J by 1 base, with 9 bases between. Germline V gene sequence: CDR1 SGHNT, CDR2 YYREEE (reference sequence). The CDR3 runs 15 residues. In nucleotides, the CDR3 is TGTGCCAGCAGCTTGACAGGAACGAGCAATCAGCCCCAGCATTTT. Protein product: CASSLTGTSNQPQHF.

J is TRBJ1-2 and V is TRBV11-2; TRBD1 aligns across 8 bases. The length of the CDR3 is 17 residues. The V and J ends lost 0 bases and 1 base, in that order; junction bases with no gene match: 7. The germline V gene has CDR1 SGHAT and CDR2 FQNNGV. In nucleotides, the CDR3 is TGTGCCAGCAGCTTAGAGGGACAGGACCCACTTAACTATGGCTACACCTTC. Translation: CASSLEGQDPLNYGYTF.

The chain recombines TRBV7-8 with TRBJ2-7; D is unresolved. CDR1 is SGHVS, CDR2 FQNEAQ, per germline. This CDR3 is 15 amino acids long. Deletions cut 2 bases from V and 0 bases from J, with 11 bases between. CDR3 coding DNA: TGTGCCAGCAGCTTAAGTGCACAGAGCTCCTACGAGCAGTACTTC. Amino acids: CASSLSAQSSYEQYF.

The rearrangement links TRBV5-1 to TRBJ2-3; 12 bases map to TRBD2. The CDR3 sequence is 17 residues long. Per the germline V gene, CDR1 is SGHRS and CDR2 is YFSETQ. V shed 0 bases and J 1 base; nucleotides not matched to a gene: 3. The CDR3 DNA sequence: TGCGCCAGCAGCTTGGCCAGACTAGCGGGGGGCACAGATACGCAGTATTTT. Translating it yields CASSLARLAGGTDTQYF.

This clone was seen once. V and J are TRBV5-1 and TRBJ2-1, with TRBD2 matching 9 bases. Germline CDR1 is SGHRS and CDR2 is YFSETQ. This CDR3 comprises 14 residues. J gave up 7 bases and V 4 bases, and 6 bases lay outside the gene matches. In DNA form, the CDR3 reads TGCGCCAGCAGCCTCTCAGCGGGGGGTAATGAGCAGTTCTTC. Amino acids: CASSLSAGGNEQFF.

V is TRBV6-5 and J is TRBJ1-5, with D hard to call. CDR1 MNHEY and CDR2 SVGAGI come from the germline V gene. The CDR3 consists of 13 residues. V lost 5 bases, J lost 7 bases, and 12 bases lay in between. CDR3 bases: TGTGCCAGCAGTCCCGGGGTAGGGCAGCCCCAGCATTTT. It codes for CASSPGVGQPQHF.

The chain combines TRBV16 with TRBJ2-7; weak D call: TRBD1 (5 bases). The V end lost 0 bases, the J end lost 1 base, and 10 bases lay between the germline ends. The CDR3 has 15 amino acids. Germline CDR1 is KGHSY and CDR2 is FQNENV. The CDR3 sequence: CASSQSQGSSYEQYF. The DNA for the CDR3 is TGTGCCAGCAGCCAATCCCAGGGAAGTTCCTACGAGCAGTACTTC.

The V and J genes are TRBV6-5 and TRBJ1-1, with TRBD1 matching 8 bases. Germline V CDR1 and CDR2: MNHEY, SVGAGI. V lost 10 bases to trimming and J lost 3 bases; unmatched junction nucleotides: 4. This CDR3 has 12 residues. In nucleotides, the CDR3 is TGTGCCAACCAGGGGGCTGACACTGAAGCTTTCTTT. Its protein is CANQGADTEAFF.

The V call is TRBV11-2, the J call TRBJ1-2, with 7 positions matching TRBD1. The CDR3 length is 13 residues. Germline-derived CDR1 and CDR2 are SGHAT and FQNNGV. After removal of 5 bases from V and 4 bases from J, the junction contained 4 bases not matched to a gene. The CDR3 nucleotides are TGTGCCAGCAGCCCGACAGGGACCTATGGCTACACCTTC. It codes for CASSPTGTYGYTF.

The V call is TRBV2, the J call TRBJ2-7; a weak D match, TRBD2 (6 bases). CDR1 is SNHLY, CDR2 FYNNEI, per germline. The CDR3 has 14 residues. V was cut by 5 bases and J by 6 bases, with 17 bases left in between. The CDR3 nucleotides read TGTGCCAGCAGTCCCGGGACTCCGGCATCCGAGCAGTACTTC. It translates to CASSPGTPASEQYF.

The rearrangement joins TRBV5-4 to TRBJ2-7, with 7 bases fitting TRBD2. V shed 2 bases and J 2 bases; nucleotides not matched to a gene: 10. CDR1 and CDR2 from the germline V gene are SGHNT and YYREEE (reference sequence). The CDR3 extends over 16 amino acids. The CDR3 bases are TGTGCCAGCAGCTTTGTTGCGGGGAGCGGGGCCTACGAGCAGTACTTC. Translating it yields CASSFVAGSGAYEQYF.

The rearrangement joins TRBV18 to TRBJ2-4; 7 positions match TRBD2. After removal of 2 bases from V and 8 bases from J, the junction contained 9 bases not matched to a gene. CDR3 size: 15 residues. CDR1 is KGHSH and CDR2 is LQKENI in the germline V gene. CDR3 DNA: TGTGCCAGCTCACCAATGGATCGGGAGGTAGACATTCAGTACTTC. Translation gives CASSPMDREVDIQYF.

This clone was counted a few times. The CDR3 bases are TGTGCCAGCATCGCGACAGGAAACACCATATATTTT. Translation: CASIATGNTIYF. The rearrangement joins TRBV2 to TRBJ1-3; D remains ambiguous. The CDR3 is 12 amino acids. In germline, CDR1 is SNHLY, CDR2 FYNNEI. Trimming pared 7 bases from V and 4 bases from J, leaving 8 bases between.

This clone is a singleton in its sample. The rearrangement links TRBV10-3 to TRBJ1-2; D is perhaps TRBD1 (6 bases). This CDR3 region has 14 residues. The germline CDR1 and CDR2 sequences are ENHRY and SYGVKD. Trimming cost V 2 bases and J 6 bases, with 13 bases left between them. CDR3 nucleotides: TGTGCCATCAGTGAGATACAGGGATTAGATGGCTACACCTTC. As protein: CAISEIQGLDGYTF.

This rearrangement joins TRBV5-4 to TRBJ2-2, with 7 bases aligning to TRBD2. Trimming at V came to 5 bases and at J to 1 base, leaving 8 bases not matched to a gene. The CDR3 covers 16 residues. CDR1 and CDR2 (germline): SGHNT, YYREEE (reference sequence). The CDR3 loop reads CASSSPQRGNTGELFF. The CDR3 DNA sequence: TGTGCCAGCAGTTCTCCCCAGCGGGGGAACACCGGGGAGCTGTTTTTT.

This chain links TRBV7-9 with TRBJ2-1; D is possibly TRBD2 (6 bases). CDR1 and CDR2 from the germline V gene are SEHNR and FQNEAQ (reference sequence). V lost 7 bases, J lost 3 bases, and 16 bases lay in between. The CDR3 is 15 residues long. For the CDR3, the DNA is TGTGCCAGCACCCCCCTCGGCGGGGACTACAATGAGCAGTTCTTC. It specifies CASTPLGGDYNEQFF.

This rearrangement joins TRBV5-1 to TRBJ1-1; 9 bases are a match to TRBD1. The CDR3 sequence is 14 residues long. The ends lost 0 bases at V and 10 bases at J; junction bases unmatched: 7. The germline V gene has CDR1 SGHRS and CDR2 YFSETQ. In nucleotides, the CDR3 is TGCGCCAGCAGCTTGGAGGGACAGGGAACTTCAGCTTTCTTT. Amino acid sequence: CASSLEGQGTSAFF. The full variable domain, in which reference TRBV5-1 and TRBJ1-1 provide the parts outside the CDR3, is KAGVTQTPRYLIKTRGQQVTLSCSPISGHRSVSWYQQTPGQGLQFLFEYFSETQRNKGNFPGRFSGRQFSNSRSEMNVSTLELGDSALYLCASSLEGQGTSAFFGQGTRLTVV.

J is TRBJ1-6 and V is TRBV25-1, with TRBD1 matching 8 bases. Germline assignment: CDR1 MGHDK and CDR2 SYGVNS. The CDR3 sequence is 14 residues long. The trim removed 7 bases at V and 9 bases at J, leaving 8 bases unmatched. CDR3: CASTLGTGRSPLHF. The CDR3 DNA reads TGTGCCAGCACCTTGGGGACAGGCCGTTCACCCCTCCACTTT.

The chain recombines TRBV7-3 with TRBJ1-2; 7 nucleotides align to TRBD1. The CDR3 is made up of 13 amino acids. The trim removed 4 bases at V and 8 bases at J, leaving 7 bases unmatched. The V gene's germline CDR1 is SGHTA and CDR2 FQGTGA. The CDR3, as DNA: TGTGCCAGCAGCTCGTTGGACAGGAAGGGCTACACCTTC. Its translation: CASSSLDRKGYTF.

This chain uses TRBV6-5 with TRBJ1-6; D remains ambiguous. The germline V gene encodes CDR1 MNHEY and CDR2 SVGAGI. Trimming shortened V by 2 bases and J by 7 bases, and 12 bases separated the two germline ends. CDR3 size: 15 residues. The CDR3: CASSYTGRLNSPLHF. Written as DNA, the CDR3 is TGTGCCAGCAGTTACACCGGCAGACTCAATTCACCCCTCCACTTT.

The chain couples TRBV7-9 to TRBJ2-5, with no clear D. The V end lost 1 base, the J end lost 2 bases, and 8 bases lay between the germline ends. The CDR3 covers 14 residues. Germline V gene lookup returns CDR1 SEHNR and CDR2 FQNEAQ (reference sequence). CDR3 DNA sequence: TGTGCCAGCAGCTTAGACACCGAACAAGAGACCCAGTACTTC. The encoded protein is CASSLDTEQETQYF.

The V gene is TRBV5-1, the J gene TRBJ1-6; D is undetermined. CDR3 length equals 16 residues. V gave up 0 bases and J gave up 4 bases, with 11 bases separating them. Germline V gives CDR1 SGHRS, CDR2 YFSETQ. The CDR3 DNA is TGCGCCAGCAGCTTGGTCGCCCAGAAATATAATTCACCCCTCCACTTT. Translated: CASSLVAQKYNSPLHF.

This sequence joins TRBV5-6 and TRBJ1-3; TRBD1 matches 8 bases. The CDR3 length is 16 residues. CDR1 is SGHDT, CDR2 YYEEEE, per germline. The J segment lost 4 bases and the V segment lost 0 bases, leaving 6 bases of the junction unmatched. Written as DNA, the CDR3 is TGTGCCAGCAGCTTGGGGACAGGGTTTTCCGGAAACACCATATATTTT. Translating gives CASSLGTGFSGNTIYF.